Below are 8 T cell receptor beta chains sequenced from a single sample in a study of cytomegalovirus exposure and HLA in healthy donors. PCR employed 60 Vbeta and 13 Jbeta primers. The protocol was immunoSEQ multiplex PCR, while the TCRdb copy is restricted to in-frame clones and leaves out a portion. The sample shows roughly 43,000 clones, around 60% of them seen only once. The sequenced sample was PBMCs. These receptors were collected from a human donor in good health.

The chain uses TRBV4-3 and TRBJ2-1, with 8 bases aligning to TRBD2. J gave up 6 bases and V 0 bases, and 10 bases lay outside the gene matches. Germline V gene sequence: CDR1 LGHNA, CDR2 YSLEER. The length of the CDR3 is 17 residues. CDR3: CASSQDFTGGATNEQFF. The CDR3 region has the DNA TGCGCCAGCAGCCAAGATTTCACGGGGGGGGCCACCAATGAGCAGTTCTTC.

This clone has only a few counts. This sequence joins TRBV14 and TRBJ1-1; 7 positions match TRBD1. Germline trimming cut 4 bases from V and 4 bases from J; bases unmatched to any gene: 3. CDR1 is SGHDN and CDR2 is FVKESK in the germline V gene. The length of the CDR3 is 13 residues. The CDR3 sequence is CASSPTGFTEAFF. The CDR3, as DNA: TGTGCCAGCAGCCCGACAGGGTTCACTGAAGCTTTCTTT.

This chain links TRBV7-9 with TRBJ1-2; possibly TRBD1 for D (5 bases). Germline assignment: CDR1 SEHNR and CDR2 FQNEAQ (reference sequence). There are 13 residues in the CDR3. The ends were cut back, 3 bases at V and 7 bases at J, with 12 bases in the middle. CDR3 coding DNA: TGTGCCAGCAGCTTCGCGGGGCAGCCTGGCTACACCTTC. Translated, it gives CASSFAGQPGYTF.

This clone occurred a few times. The chain links TRBV19 to TRBJ1-1, with 10 bases lining up with TRBD1. This CDR3 contains 15 residues. In germline, CDR1 is LNHDA, CDR2 SQIVND (reference sequence). J gave up 5 bases and V 3 bases, and 6 bases lay outside the gene matches. The CDR3 coding sequence is TGTGCCAGTAGTATTTTCGGGACAGGGGCAACTGAAGCTTTCTTT. As protein: CASSIFGTGATEAFF.

V usage is TRBV7-9 and J usage is TRBJ2-2, with TRBD1 as a possible D gene (6 bases). Germline V gives CDR1 SEHNR, CDR2 FQNEAQ (reference sequence). Trimming took off 5 bases at V and 6 bases at J, with 16 bases between the two ends. The CDR3 sequence is 15 residues long. The CDR3 nucleotides are TGTGCCAGCAGCCCCGACAGGAAACTGTCCGGGGAGCTGTTTTTT. As protein: CASSPDRKLSGELFF.

This chain links TRBV19 with TRBJ1-6; no reliable D call. CDR1 is LNHDA, CDR2 SQIVND, per germline (reference sequence). This CDR3 is built from 13 residues. V lost 5 bases to trimming and J lost 13 bases, with 15 bases between them. The DNA for the CDR3 is TGTGCCAGTAGTCGCCCCGGTGCCTCCCCCCTCCACTTT. Residues: CASSRPGASPLHF.

This rearrangement joins TRBV5-1 to TRBJ1-1, with D unresolved. CDR3 size: 13 residues. From germline, CDR1 is SGHRS and CDR2 YFSETQ. Trimming took off 0 bases at V and 1 base at J, with 4 bases between the two ends. Here the CDR3 DNA reads TGCGCCAGCAGCTTGGGAGAGAACACTGAAGCTTTCTTT. It specifies CASSLGENTEAFF.

The chain joins TRBV5-4 to TRBJ2-5; 7 nucleotides agree with TRBD1. The CDR3 is made up of 12 amino acids. Germline values: CDR1 SGHNT, CDR2 YYREEE (reference sequence). V was pared by 3 bases and J by 10 bases, with 6 bases of the junction left unmatched. The CDR3 here is CASSSRTGDQYF. CDR3 in DNA: TGTGCCAGCAGCTCACGGACAGGTGACCAGTACTTC.